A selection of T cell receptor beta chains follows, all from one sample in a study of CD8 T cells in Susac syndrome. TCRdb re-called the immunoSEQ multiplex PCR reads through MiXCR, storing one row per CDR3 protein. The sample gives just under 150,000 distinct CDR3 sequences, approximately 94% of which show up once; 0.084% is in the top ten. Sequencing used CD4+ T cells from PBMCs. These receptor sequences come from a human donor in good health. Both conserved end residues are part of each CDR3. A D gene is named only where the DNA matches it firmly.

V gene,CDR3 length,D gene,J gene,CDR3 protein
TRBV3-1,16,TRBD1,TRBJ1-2,CASSQGGDRGHRGYTF
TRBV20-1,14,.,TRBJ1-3,CSARDAGLGNTIYF
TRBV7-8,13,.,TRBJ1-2,CASSLPGGRGYTF
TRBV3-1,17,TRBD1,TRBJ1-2,CASRGEGRGHSYYGYTF
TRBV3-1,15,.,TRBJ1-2,CASSHLRTGINGYTF
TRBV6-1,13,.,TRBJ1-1,CASTGQINTEAFF
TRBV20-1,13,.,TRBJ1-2,CSATGNVNYGYTF
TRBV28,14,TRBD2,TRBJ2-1,CASNLRTSANEQFF
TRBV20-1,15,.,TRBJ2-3,CSASRGRARTDTQYF
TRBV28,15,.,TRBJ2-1,CASNSIQGLFNEQFF
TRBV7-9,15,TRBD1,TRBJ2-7,CASSLPGQARYLQYF
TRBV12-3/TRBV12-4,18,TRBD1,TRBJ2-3,CASSLPGTGELSTDTQYF
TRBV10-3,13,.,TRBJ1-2,CAIRTGPDYGYTF
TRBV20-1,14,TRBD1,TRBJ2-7,CSAREGTGGYEQYF
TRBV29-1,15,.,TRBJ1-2,CSVGGSWEDNYGYTF
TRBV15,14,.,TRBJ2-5,CATSSRPSQETQYF
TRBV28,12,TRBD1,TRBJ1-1,CASSLTGDEAFF
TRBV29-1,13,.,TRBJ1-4,CSVGGAANEKLFF
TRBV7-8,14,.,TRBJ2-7,CASSLYSSTYEQYF
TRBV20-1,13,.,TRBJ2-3,CSASSPASHTQYF
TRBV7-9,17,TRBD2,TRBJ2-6,CASSLPVRTSGRGVLTF
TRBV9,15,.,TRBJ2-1,CASSVDRAYDNEQFF
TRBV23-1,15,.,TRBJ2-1,CASSPPSAGLNEQFF
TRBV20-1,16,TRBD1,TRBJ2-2,CSARVDQGVYTGELFF
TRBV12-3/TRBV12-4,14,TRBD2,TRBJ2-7,CASAGTSGSYEQYF
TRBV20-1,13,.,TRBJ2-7,CSAPTLQAHEQYF
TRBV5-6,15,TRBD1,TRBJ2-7,CASSRTGGSSYEQYF
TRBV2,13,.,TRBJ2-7,CASRRTGDYEQYF
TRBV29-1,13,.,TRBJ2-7,CSVHDRTMGEQYF